The next 19 T cell receptor beta chains were all read from a single sample in a study of shared T cell receptors in the human thymus. Sequencing was performed with immunoSEQ multiplex PCR; in TCRdb, only in-frame clones are kept and a portion is missing. The sample lists some 700,000 clones, around 87% occurring once. This sample was also put to use in a study of human thymus T cells.

The sequencing sample was made of thymocytes. These receptors were collected from a boy less than two years old with a congenital heart defect.

The V gene is TRBV7-2, the J gene TRBJ1-1; TRBD1 is a possible D gene (5 bases). This CDR3 is built from 12 residues. V lost 2 bases and J 8 bases, leaving 9 bases between the germline ends. Germline lookup yields CDR1 SGHTA and CDR2 FQGNSA. CDR3 DNA sequence: TGTGCCAGCAGCTTACCTCGGGGGGAAGCTTTCTTT. Amino acid sequence: CASSLPRGEAFF.

This clone was observed once. The genes are TRBV9 and TRBJ2-7; 9 nucleotides agree with TRBD2. This CDR3 contains 15 residues. CDR1 is SGDLS and CDR2 is YYNGEE in the germline V gene. Trimming took 4 bases from V and 2 from J; bases not matched to a gene: 7. Written as DNA, the CDR3 is TGTGCCAGCAGCCCAAGACTAGCGGCACCCTACGAGCAGTACTTC. Translation gives CASSPRLAAPYEQYF.

The chain combines TRBV10-3 with TRBJ2-4; TRBD1 might be the D (5 bases). The CDR3 is 18 residues long. Germline values: CDR1 ENHRY, CDR2 SYGVKD. V dropped 0 bases and J dropped 0 bases, with 15 bases sitting between them. The CDR3 region is CAISESAGWDLAKNIQYF. The CDR3 nucleotides read TGTGCCATCAGTGAGTCAGCAGGGTGGGATCTAGCCAAAAACATTCAGTACTTC.

The chain employs TRBV5-1 and TRBJ2-7; 10 bases align to TRBD2. CDR3 length: 18 amino acids. Germline loops: CDR1 SGHRS, CDR2 YFSETQ. V was pared by 0 bases and J by 2 bases, with 11 bases of the junction left unmatched. DNA for the CDR3: TGCGCCAGCAGCTTGGGACTAGCGGGCACCCACCCTGCCTACGAGCAGTACTTC. Residues: CASSLGLAGTHPAYEQYF.

This clone has a handful of counts. J is TRBJ2-5 and V is TRBV5-1, with 7 bases that match TRBD2. The CDR3 covers 15 residues. Germline CDR1 reads SGHRS; CDR2 reads YFSETQ. J gave up 2 bases and V 4 bases, and 8 bases lay outside the gene matches. In DNA, the CDR3 is TGCGCCAGCAGCATGGCTAGCGGCTATCAAGAGACCCAGTACTTC. As protein: CASSMASGYQETQYF.

This chain connects TRBV7-2 to TRBJ2-3, with 11 bases identical to TRBD2. Germline V gives CDR1 SGHTA, CDR2 FQGNSA. The V gene end was trimmed by 4 bases and the J gene end by 3 bases; junction bases not matched to a gene: 6. The CDR3 loop spans 16 amino acids. In nucleotides, the CDR3 is TGTGCCAGCAGCTCAGGGACTAGCGGACCAACAGATACGCAGTATTTT. As protein: CASSSGTSGPTDTQYF.

The chain has TRBV7-2 and TRBJ2-2; 8 positions agree with TRBD1. The junction had 4 bases not matched to a gene; V was cut back by 1 base and J by 3 bases. Germline-derived CDR1 and CDR2 are SGHTA and FQGNSA. The CDR3 spans 16 residues. DNA for the CDR3: TGTGCCAGCAGCTTAGTCGACAGGGGCGACACCGGGGAGCTGTTTTTT. Translated: CASSLVDRGDTGELFF. Full variable domain (rest looked up from reference TRBV7-2 and TRBJ2-2): GAGVSQSPSNKVTEKGKDVELRCDPISGHTALYWYRQSLGQGLEFLIYFQGNSAPDKSGLPSDRFSAERTGGSVSTLTIQRTQQEDSAVYLCASSLVDRGDTGELFFGEGSRLTVL.

The V gene is TRBV28, the J gene TRBJ2-5; 12 bases match TRBD2. The CDR3 spans 15 residues. CDR1 and CDR2 from the germline V gene are MDHEN and SYDVKM. With 6 bases clipped from V and 5 bases from J, the junction kept 7 bases outside the gene matches. The CDR3 here is CASRQGLAGTETQYF. The DNA for the CDR3 is TGTGCCAGCAGACAGGGACTAGCGGGTACCGAGACCCAGTACTTC. Based on the CDR3 plus reference TRBV28 and TRBJ2-5, the full variable domain is DVKVTQSSRYLVKRTGEKVFLECVQDMDHENMFWYRQDPGLGLRLIYFSYDVKMKEKGDIPEGYSVSREKKERFSLILESASTNQTSMYLCASRQGLAGTETQYFGPGTRLLVL.

The genes are TRBV7-3 and TRBJ2-3, with TRBD1 as a possible D gene (6 bases). This CDR3 has 15 residues. V lost 1 base to trimming and J lost 5 bases, with 13 bases between them. The germline V gene has CDR1 SGHTA and CDR2 FQGTGA. CDR3 in DNA: TGTGCCAGCAGCTTAAGGGGGCTAGCTGTAGATACGCAGTATTTT. This gives the protein CASSLRGLAVDTQYF.

This clone was observed a few times. The chain uses TRBV15 and TRBJ1-5; 8 bases agree with TRBD1. This CDR3 has 14 amino acids. V lost 3 bases and J lost 2; bases outside the gene matches: 0. From germline, CDR1 is LNHNV and CDR2 YYDKDF (reference sequence). The CDR3 here is CATSRTGGNQPQHF. The CDR3 DNA sequence: TGTGCCACCAGCAGGACAGGGGGCAATCAGCCCCAGCATTTT.

The rearrangement links TRBV29-1 to TRBJ2-5, with TRBD1 matching over 8 bases. The V segment lost 0 bases and the J segment 5 bases; nucleotides outside the gene matches: 8. This CDR3 is built from 15 residues. Germline lookup yields CDR1 SQVTM and CDR2 ANQGSEA. CDR3 in amino acids: CSVEDSDRGKETQYF. CDR3 nucleotides: TGCAGCGTTGAAGATTCAGACAGGGGAAAGGAGACCCAGTACTTC.

The chain links TRBV19 to TRBJ2-3; TRBD2 aligns across 9 bases. This CDR3 is 15 amino acids long. V gave up 5 bases and J gave up 5 bases; unmatched junction bases: 8. Per the germline V gene, CDR1 is LNHDA and CDR2 is SQIVND (reference sequence). CDR3 coding DNA: TGTGCCAGTAGTTGGGCGGGAGGGATTGAAGATACGCAGTATTTT. Its protein is CASSWAGGIEDTQYF.

The V and J genes are TRBV7-2 and TRBJ2-2; 7 nucleotides match TRBD2. J was trimmed by 0 bases and V by 7 bases; bases with no gene match: 5. From germline, CDR1 is SGHTA and CDR2 FQGNSA. The CDR3 totals 15 residues. Here the CDR3 reads CASTAGAANTGELFF. The CDR3 DNA reads TGTGCCAGCACGGCGGGAGCCGCGAACACCGGGGAGCTGTTTTTT.

This clone appeared a single time. This chain uses TRBV19 with TRBJ1-5; TRBD1 agrees at 7 bases. Germline V lookup: CDR1 LNHDA, CDR2 SQIVND (reference sequence). The CDR3 has 16 residues. Trimming cost V 4 bases and J 1 base; bases outside gene matches: 7. CDR3 sequence (DNA): TGTGCCAGTAGTAGGTCTGGGACAGAAAGCAATCAGCCCCAGCATTTT. This encodes CASSRSGTESNQPQHF. The entire variable domain, with the rest obtained from reference TRBV19 and TRBJ1-5, is as follows: DGGITQSPKYLFRKEGQNVTLSCEQNLNHDAMYWYRQDPGQGLRLIYYSQIVNDFQKGDIAEGYSVSREKKESFPLTVTSAQKNPTAFYLCASSRSGTESNQPQHFGDGTRLSIL.

CDR3 DNA: TGTGCCAGCAGCTTAGATCTGGGACAGGATATCTCTAATGAAAAACTGTTTTTT. Its protein product is CASSLDLGQDISNEKLFF. The chain uses TRBV11-2 and TRBJ1-4; 8 positions agree with TRBD1. Per the germline V gene, CDR1 is SGHAT and CDR2 is FQNNGV. CDR3 length equals 18 residues. Germline trimming cut 0 bases from V and 3 bases from J; bases unmatched to any gene: 9.

The V and J genes are TRBV4-3 and TRBJ2-1; the D gene is possibly TRBD2 (6 bases). Germline-derived CDR1 and CDR2 are LGHNA and YSLEER. Trimming removed 0 bases at V and 4 bases at J, with 19 bases between. The CDR3 totals 18 residues. The CDR3 nucleotides read TGCGCCAGCAGCCAAGATAGCATCGGGAGAGTAGTTTACAATGAGCAGTTCTTC. This translates into CASSQDSIGRVVYNEQFF.

The chain recombines TRBV5-6 with TRBJ1-5; D remains ambiguous. The length of the CDR3 is 15 residues. Germline CDR1 is SGHDT and CDR2 is YYEEEE. With 4 bases removed from V and 2 bases from J, the gap between germline ends came to 13 bases. The CDR3 loop is CASSDRSEGNQPQHF. CDR3 nucleotides: TGTGCCAGCAGCGACCGTTCGGAGGGCAATCAGCCCCAGCATTTT.

The CDR3 bases are TGTGCCAGTAGTAGTGGGGGGACGTACGAGCAGTACTTC. This encodes CASSSGGTYEQYF. This chain joins TRBV19 and TRBJ2-7; TRBD2 might be the D (6 bases). This CDR3 spans 13 amino acids. Germline CDR1 is LNHDA and CDR2 is SQIVND (reference sequence). Deletions cut 4 bases from V and 4 bases from J, with 11 bases between. Full variable domain (rest looked up from reference TRBV19 and TRBJ2-7): DGGITQSPKYLFRKEGQNVTLSCEQNLNHDAMYWYRQDPGQGLRLIYYSQIVNDFQKGDIAEGYSVSREKKESFPLTVTSAQKNPTAFYLCASSSGGTYEQYFGPGTRLTVT.

The CDR3 sequence: CASSLGRGQSTEAFF. The DNA for the CDR3 is TGTGCCAGCAGCTTGGGCAGGGGGCAAAGCACTGAAGCTTTCTTT. The chain combines TRBV5-5 with TRBJ1-1; TRBD1 agrees at 8 bases. The CDR3 is 15 amino acids. Per germline, CDR1 SGHKS and CDR2 YYEKEE (reference sequence). Trimming cost V 0 bases and J 4 bases; bases outside gene matches: 5.